The rows below give T cell receptor beta chains drawn from one sample of a study of T-cell memory formation after mild COVID-19. TCRdb reprocessed the 5' RACE reads with MiXCR, giving one entry per CDR3 protein. The table includes hundreds of thousands of distinct CDR3 sequences, about 15% detected once. Material: PBMCs or a T cell subset sorted from them (not recorded which). The source of these receptors is a man between 18 and 35 years old who had mild COVID-19 (a few samples of this study predate the infection). Cell type and time point are not known. Each CDR3 is given with its conserved first and last residue. A D gene is named only where the DNA matches it firmly. Size is stated for part of the rows, as once, few or many counts, or as a class when the clone is expanded.

CASSLGSAGGSNEQFF TGTGCCAGCAGCTTAGGTTCTGCAGGGGGCAGCAATGAGCAGTTCTTC TRBD1 TRBJ2-1 TRBV7-2 few
CASSLPTGLGNTIYF TGCGCCAGCAGCCTACCGACAGGGCTTGGAAACACCATATATTTT TRBD1 TRBJ1-3 TRBV4-1 NA
CASSSRTGQIMNTEAFF TGCGCCAGCAGCTCAAGGACAGGTCAAATAATGAACACTGAAGCTTTCTTT TRBD1 TRBJ1-1 TRBV5-1 NA
CSAMDAGSPLHF TGCAGTGCTATGGACGCAGGTTCACCCCTCCACTTT NA TRBJ1-6 TRBV20-1 NA
CASSEWADQPQHF TGTGCCAGCAGTGAATGGGCCGATCAGCCCCAGCATTTT NA TRBJ1-5 TRBV6-1 NA
CASSLDPQWRTEKFYEQYF TGTGCCAGCAGCTTAGATCCCCAATGGCGGACAGAGAAATTCTACGAGCAGTACTTC NA TRBJ2-7 TRBV7-2 NA
CASSSLTGSYNEQFF TGCGCCAGCAGCTCGCTGACAGGCTCCTACAATGAGCAGTTCTTC NA TRBJ2-1 TRBV5-1 NA
CATSDLDRQTQYF TGTGCCACCAGTGACCTGGACAGGCAGACCCAGTACTTC TRBD1 TRBJ2-5 TRBV24-1 few
CASSLEVEAFF TGTGCCAGCAGCTTAGAAGTTGAAGCTTTCTTT NA TRBJ1-1 TRBV7-9 NA
CASSFRSEETQYF TGTGCCAGCAGCTTCCGGAGCGAGGAGACCCAGTACTTC NA TRBJ2-5 TRBV7-2 NA
CASSTGGVPVNQPQHF TGTGCCAGTAGTACAGGGGGGGTCCCTGTCAATCAGCCCCAGCATTTT TRBD1 TRBJ1-5 TRBV19 many
CASSVTGSLLETQYF TGTGCCAGCAGCGTGACAGGGTCGTTGTTAGAGACCCAGTACTTC TRBD1 TRBJ2-5 TRBV7-9 NA
CASSSSGGESYNEQFF TGTGCCAGCAGCTCTAGCGGGGGGGAATCCTACAATGAGCAGTTCTTC TRBD2 TRBJ2-1 TRBV6-5 NA
CASSYRQDYEQYF TGTGCCAGCAGTTACCGGCAGGACTACGAGCAGTACTTC NA TRBJ2-7 TRBV6-2/TRBV6-3 NA
CATSEGRGNQPQHF TGTGCCACCAGTGAGGGGCGAGGCAATCAGCCCCAGCATTTT NA TRBJ1-5 TRBV24-1 few
CASSRGSMNTEAFF TGCGCCAGCAGCAGGGGCAGCATGAACACTGAAGCTTTCTTT NA TRBJ1-1 TRBV5-1 once
CASRIQYTEAFF TGTGCCAGCAGGATACAGTACACTGAAGCTTTCTTT NA TRBJ1-1 TRBV6-2/TRBV6-3 few
CASSLNYANTGELFF TGCGCCAGCAGCTTAAACTACGCGAACACCGGGGAGCTGTTTTTT NA TRBJ2-2 TRBV5-1 few
CASSKAGQGNTEAFF TGTGCCAGCAGCAAAGCGGGACAGGGAAACACTGAAGCTTTCTTT TRBD1 TRBJ1-1 TRBV7-9 NA
CASSPIAGANNEQFF TGCGCCAGCAGCCCTATAGCGGGGGCCAACAATGAGCAGTTCTTC TRBD2 TRBJ2-1 TRBV5-1 few
CSAKNSGRQPQHF TGCAGTGCTAAGAACTCAGGGCGCCAGCCCCAGCATTTT NA TRBJ1-5 TRBV20-1 NA
CASSLVQGKSIYEQYF TGCGCCAGCAGCTTGGTACAGGGGAAATCCATCTACGAGCAGTACTTC TRBD1 TRBJ2-7 TRBV5-1 few
CASSPTTAPGTGELFF TGCGCCAGCAGCCCCACGACGGCTCCGGGCACCGGGGAGCTGTTTTTT NA TRBJ2-2 TRBV5-1 few
CASSLPPPMNTEAFF TGCGCCAGCAGCCTGCCCCCCCCCATGAACACTGAAGCTTTCTTT NA TRBJ1-1 TRBV5-1 few
CATSTRQGTDTQYF TGTGCCACCAGCACCAGACAGGGAACAGATACGCAGTATTTT TRBD1 TRBJ2-3 TRBV15 NA
CASRSGSGAQGEQFF TGTGCCAGCAGATCCGGCAGCGGGGCTCAAGGTGAGCAGTTCTTC TRBD2 TRBJ2-1 TRBV7-9 few